This T cell receptor beta chain originates from a study of early T cells in non-severe SARS-CoV-2 infection. This clonotype has only a few counts. Individual cDNA molecules received unique molecular identifiers during library preparation. MiXCR was run by TCRdb on the 5' RACE reads, yielding one entry per CDR3 protein. The data hold approximately 37,000 distinct CDR3 sequences, with 6% to 9.5% observed a single time. The ends were cut back, 6 bases at V and 5 bases at J, with 19 bases in the middle. From germline, CDR1 is DFQATT and CDR2 SNEGSKA (reference sequence). The CDR3 covers 15 residues. The V call is TRBV20-1, the J call TRBJ2-2; the D gene is possibly TRBD2 (6 bases). This receptor was taken from an adult who was a healthcare worker with PCR-confirmed SARS-CoV-2 infection or an uninfected control (not recorded which). The starting material was whole blood, obtained at baseline. CDR3 amino acids: CSAHRGGAGTGELFF. The CDR3 nucleotides read TGCAGTGCCCACCGGGGTGGAGCGGGTACCGGGGAGCTGTTTTTT.